A single sample is the source of the 26 T cell receptor beta chains below, sequenced in a study of CD8 T cells in ankylosing spondylitis. TCRdb re-analysed the 5' RACE reads in MiXCR, keeping a single row per CDR3 protein. This table holds about 36,000 distinct CDR3 sequences, more than 9.5% found once. The specimen sequenced was synovial fluid, either unsorted or a sorted T cell fraction (not recorded which). These receptor sequences come from a male donor with ankylosing spondylitis.

This clonotype has a count of ten or more. The chain couples TRBV20-1 to TRBJ2-1; a possible D gene is TRBD2 (7 bases). The germline gives CDR1 DFQATT, CDR2 SNEGSKA (reference sequence). This CDR3 is 13 amino acids long. The germline V and J ends were trimmed by 3 bases and 8 bases, with 14 bases remaining between them. The DNA for the CDR3 is TGCAGTGCTAGGGGGGGGGCAGGGGATGAGCAGTTCTTC. Amino acids: CSARGGAGDEQFF.

This clonotype appeared many times. The chain couples TRBV24-1 to TRBJ2-5; possibly TRBD2 for D (6 bases). The germline V and J ends were trimmed by 2 bases and 5 bases, with 14 bases remaining between them. The length of the CDR3 is 15 residues. Germline lookup yields CDR1 KGHDR and CDR2 SFDVKD. The DNA of the CDR3 is TGTGCCACCAGTGATTATGCACGCGGGATGGAGACCCAGTACTTC. Translating gives CATSDYARGMETQYF.

There are many counts of this clonotype. The rearrangement links TRBV28 to TRBJ2-1; D gene unclear. The CDR3 runs to 13 residues. Between the trimmed V and J ends, which lost 7 bases and 3 bases, there was a span of 10 bases. Germline CDR1 reads MDHEN; CDR2 reads SYDVKM. DNA of the CDR3: TGTGCCAGCAACAAAGGGTACTACAATGAGCAGTTCTTC. This encodes CASNKGYYNEQFF.

In its sample, this clonotype was seen a few times. J is TRBJ2-5 and V is TRBV18, with D unresolved. The CDR3 runs to 15 residues. In germline, CDR1 is KGHSH, CDR2 LQKENI. The ends were cut back, 5 bases at V and 4 bases at J, with 17 bases in the middle. In DNA, the CDR3 is TGTGCCAGCTCAACCTTTGGGTCTGTGGGAGAGACCCAGTACTTC. This codes for CASSTFGSVGETQYF.

This clonotype was seen ten or more times. The V and J genes are TRBV11-3 and TRBJ2-1, with 7 bases identical to TRBD1. The CDR3 consists of 14 residues. The germline CDR1 and CDR2 sequences are SGHNT and YENEEA. The V gene end was trimmed by 5 bases and the J gene end by 3 bases; junction bases not matched to a gene: 4. The CDR3 spells CASSNRGSYNEQFF. CDR3 nucleotides: TGTGCCAGCAGCAACAGGGGAAGCTACAATGAGCAGTTCTTC.

This clonotype was detected ten times or more. This chain connects TRBV29-1 to TRBJ2-1, with D perhaps matching TRBD1 (5 bases). The CDR3 runs 12 residues. Trimming cost V 3 bases and J 16 bases, with 19 bases left between them. Per germline, CDR1 SQVTM and CDR2 ANQGSEA. The CDR3 nucleotides are TGCAGCGTTGATGAGAGTTCGGGTAGGGGATTCTTC. Protein sequence: CSVDESSGRGFF.

Relative to its sample, this clonotype is large (0.1 to 1%). The chain employs TRBV12-3 or TRBV12-4 and TRBJ2-7; possibly TRBD2 for D (5 bases). The V gene lost 8 bases and the J gene lost 2 bases, with 13 bases spanning the gap. CDR3 length: 13 amino acids. CDR3 DNA sequence: TGTGCCAGCTGGACTCCCGGGGCCTACGAGCAGTACTTC. This gives the protein CASWTPGAYEQYF.

This clonotype has a count of ten or more. CDR3 bases: TGTGCTAGTGGTTGGGGGACCTCCACAGATACGCAGTATTTT. Protein: CASGWGTSTDTQYF. The chain joins TRBV12-5 to TRBJ2-3; D may match TRBD1 or TRBD2 (5 bases each). This CDR3 has 14 amino acids. The V end was cut by 4 bases, the J end by 2 bases, with 10 bases between. Germline V gives CDR1 LGHNT, CDR2 FRNRAP.

This clonotype was detected many times. The rearrangement joins TRBV6-5 to TRBJ2-7, with TRBD2 matching over 8 bases. With 2 bases clipped from V and 2 bases from J, the junction kept 8 bases outside the gene matches. In germline, CDR1 is MNHEY, CDR2 SVGAGI. CDR3 length: 16 residues. In nucleotides, the CDR3 is TGTGCCAGCAGTTACATGGTAGCGGGGCCTACCTACGAGCAGTACTTC. Protein sequence: CASSYMVAGPTYEQYF.

This clonotype was counted between two and nine times. The chain's CDR3 is CSATGTETYEQYF. CDR3 DNA sequence: TGCAGTGCCACCGGGACAGAGACCTACGAGCAGTACTTC. The chain carries TRBV20-1 and TRBJ2-7; 7 bases agree with TRBD1. The V gene's germline CDR1 is DFQATT and CDR2 SNEGSKA (reference sequence). J gave up 2 bases and V 6 bases, and 7 bases lay outside the gene matches. This CDR3 is built from 13 residues.

This clonotype has ten or more counts. This chain joins TRBV29-1 and TRBJ2-1; a possible D gene is TRBD1 (6 bases). Trimming left V 7 bases short and J 4 bases short, with 11 bases between. CDR1 SQVTM and CDR2 ANQGSEA come from the germline V gene. The CDR3 is 12 amino acids. The CDR3 reads CSARDRYNEQFF. CDR3 sequence (DNA): TGCAGCGCCAGAGACAGGTACAATGAGCAGTTCTTC.

The rearrangement links TRBV19 to TRBJ2-1; D is perhaps TRBD1 (6 bases). Germline CDR1 and CDR2: LNHDA and SQIVND (reference sequence). The CDR3 length is 10 residues. Trimming pared 9 bases from V and 15 bases from J, leaving 15 bases between. This chain's CDR3 is CASRDIRLFF. DNA of the CDR3: TGTGCCAGCAGGGACATAAGATTGTTCTTC. Combining the CDR3 with reference TRBV19 and TRBJ2-1 gives the whole variable domain DGGITQSPKYLFRKEGQNVTLSCEQNLNHDAMYWYRQDPGQGLRLIYYSQIVNDFQKGDIAEGYSVSREKKESFPLTVTSAQKNPTAFYLCASRDIRLFFGPGTRLTVL.

This clonotype was found many times. This rearrangement joins TRBV29-1 to TRBJ2-3, with D unclear. Trimming cost V 2 bases and J 0 bases, with 9 bases left between them. The CDR3 has 14 residues. Germline V gene sequence: CDR1 SQVTM, CDR2 ANQGSEA. CDR3 protein: CSVELGQSTDTQYF. The CDR3 region has the DNA TGCAGCGTTGAATTGGGTCAGAGCACAGATACGCAGTATTTT.

At least ten counts were recorded for this clonotype. V and J are TRBV24-1 and TRBJ2-2; D is possibly TRBD2 (5 bases). Germline V gene sequence: CDR1 KGHDR, CDR2 SFDVKD. There are 13 residues in the CDR3. V was pared by 7 bases and J by 0 bases, with 5 bases between. For the CDR3, the DNA is TGTGCCACCAGGCGGGCGAACACCGGGGAGCTGTTTTTT. Protein product: CATRRANTGELFF.

This clonotype ranks as medium-sized. The CDR3 DNA reads TGTGCCAGCAGCTCCTCGGGGGGGAACACTGAAGCTTTCTTT. Its translation: CASSSSGGNTEAFF. The gene calls are TRBV7-3 and TRBJ1-1; possibly TRBD1 for D (5 bases). The V end was cut by 4 bases, the J end by 1 base, with 10 bases between. Germline assignment: CDR1 SGHTA and CDR2 FQGTGA. The CDR3 is made up of 14 amino acids.

The gene calls are TRBV20-1 and TRBJ1-5; 7 bases match TRBD1. Unmatched junction bases numbered 7, after V lost 3 bases and J lost 5 bases. The CDR3 length is 14 residues. Per germline, CDR1 DFQATT and CDR2 SNEGSKA (reference sequence). The CDR3 region has the DNA TGCAGTGCTAGGGTCCTCCAGGGGGATCAGCCCCAGCATTTT. Encoded protein: CSARVLQGDQPQHF.

This clonotype was found many times. J is TRBJ1-1 and V is TRBV27; 10 positions agree with TRBD1. After removal of 3 bases from V and 8 bases from J, the junction contained 6 bases not matched to a gene. The germline V gene has CDR1 MNHEY and CDR2 SMNVEV (reference sequence). The CDR3 extends over 14 amino acids. The CDR3 DNA reads as TGTGCCAGCAGTTTCTTGGGACAGGGGAGAGAAGCTTTCTTT. Translating it yields CASSFLGQGREAFF.

This clonotype was observed at least ten times. V is TRBV27 and J is TRBJ2-7; D might be TRBD2 (5 bases). V lost 2 bases and J 5 bases, leaving 7 bases between the germline ends. CDR3 size: 12 residues. Germline V gives CDR1 MNHEY, CDR2 SMNVEV (reference sequence). CDR3 protein: CASSLEGNEQYF. The DNA for the CDR3 is TGTGCCAGCAGTTTAGAGGGAAACGAGCAGTACTTC.

This clonotype was seen only a few times. DNA of the CDR3: TGTGCCAGCAGTTTAGTCCAGGGATTGAATGGCTACACCTTC. Translating gives CASSLVQGLNGYTF. V and J are TRBV12-3 or TRBV12-4 and TRBJ1-2, with a tentative D call TRBD1 (5 bases). Trimming pared 1 base from V and 6 bases from J, leaving 12 bases between. The CDR3 loop spans 14 amino acids.

This clonotype has a handful of counts. V is TRBV12-2 and J is TRBJ2-5; the D call TRBD1 from the table was never checked on the DNA. TRBV12-2 is recorded as a pseudogene. This CDR3 spans 19 amino acids. CDR3 residues: CATSWGGQSIPRFQETQYF. CDR3 sequence (DNA): TGTGCAACGAGTTGGGGGGGACAGAGTATTCCGAGATTCCAAGAGACCCAGTACTTC.

This chain connects TRBV9 to TRBJ2-1; D may be TRBD2 (5 bases). The germline V gene has CDR1 SGDLS and CDR2 YYNGEE. The CDR3 covers 13 residues. V shed 1 base and J shed 5 bases, with 7 bases lying between them. CDR3 loop: CASSVSGDNEQFF. CDR3 nucleotide sequence: TGTGCCAGCAGCGTATCCGGGGACAATGAGCAGTTCTTC.

This clonotype showed up just a few times. The V and J genes are TRBV18 and TRBJ2-2, with 9 bases lining up with TRBD1. The J segment lost 9 bases and the V segment lost 3 bases, leaving 11 bases of the junction unmatched. CDR3 size: 16 residues. Per germline, CDR1 KGHSH and CDR2 LQKENI. Written as DNA, the CDR3 is TGTGCCAGCTCACCGTCGAGGACAGGGGACCTTTGGGAGCTGTTTTTT. It yields the protein CASSPSRTGDLWELFF.

This clonotype appeared many times. The chain uses TRBV2 and TRBJ2-2; 8 bases are shared with TRBD2. J was trimmed by 4 bases and V by 7 bases; bases with no gene match: 5. Germline loops: CDR1 SNHLY, CDR2 FYNNEI. This CDR3 has 14 amino acids. The CDR3 coding sequence is TGTGCCAGCATGAGCGGGAGAGCCACCGGGGAGCTGTTTTTT. The encoded protein is CASMSGRATGELFF.

J is TRBJ2-7 and V is TRBV4-1, with 12 nucleotides matching TRBD1. CDR1 is MGHRA and CDR2 is YSYEKL in the germline V gene. The J segment lost 6 bases and the V segment lost 3 bases, leaving 6 bases of the junction unmatched. This CDR3 spans 15 amino acids. CDR3 in amino acids: CASSQMGQGAGEQYF. The CDR3 DNA is TGCGCCAGCAGCCAGATGGGACAGGGGGCAGGCGAGCAGTACTTC.

This clonotype was detected ten times or more. This rearrangement joins TRBV29-1 to TRBJ2-4, with TRBD1 identical over 9 bases. Per germline, CDR1 SQVTM and CDR2 ANQGSEA. Unmatched junction bases numbered 29, after V lost 2 bases and J lost 0 bases. There are 24 residues in the CDR3. DNA of the CDR3: TGCAGCGTTGAACTCTCTGACAGGGGGAGCACCCGAACTAGTCCTTCCCTAGCCAAAAACATTCAGTACTTC. Its protein is CSVELSDRGSTRTSPSLAKNIQYF.

This clonotype was counted only a few times. The chain joins TRBV4-2 to TRBJ1-5; D gene unclear. The germline V gene has CDR1 LGHNA and CDR2 YNFKEQ. CDR3 length: 15 amino acids. Trimming cost V 1 base and J 3 bases, with 10 bases left between them. In DNA, the CDR3 is TGTGCCAGCAGCCAAGTACGGGCAGACAATCAGCCCCAGCATTTT. This translates into CASSQVRADNQPQHF.